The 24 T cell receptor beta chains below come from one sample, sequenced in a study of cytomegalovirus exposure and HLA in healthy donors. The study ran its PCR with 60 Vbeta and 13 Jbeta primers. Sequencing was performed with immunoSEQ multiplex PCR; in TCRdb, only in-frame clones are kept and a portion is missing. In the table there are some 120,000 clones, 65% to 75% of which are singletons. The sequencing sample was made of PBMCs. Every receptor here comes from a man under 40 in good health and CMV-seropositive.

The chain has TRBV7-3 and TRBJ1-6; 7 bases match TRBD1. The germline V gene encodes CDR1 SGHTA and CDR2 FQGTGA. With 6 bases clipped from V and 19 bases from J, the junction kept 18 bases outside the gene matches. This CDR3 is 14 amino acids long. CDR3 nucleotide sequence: TGTGCCAGCAGTCCCAGCCCCCGAGGGGGCCCCTTGCACTTT. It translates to CASSPSPRGGPLHF.

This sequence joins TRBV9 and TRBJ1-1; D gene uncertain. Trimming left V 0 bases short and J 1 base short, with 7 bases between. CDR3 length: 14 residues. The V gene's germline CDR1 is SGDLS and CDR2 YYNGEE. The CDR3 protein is CASSVAAGNTEAFF. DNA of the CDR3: TGTGCCAGCAGCGTAGCGGCGGGGAACACTGAAGCTTTCTTT.

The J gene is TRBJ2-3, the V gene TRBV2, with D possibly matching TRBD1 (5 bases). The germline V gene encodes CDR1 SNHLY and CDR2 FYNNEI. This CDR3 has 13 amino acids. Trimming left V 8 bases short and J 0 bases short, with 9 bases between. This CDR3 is CASADRSTDTQYF. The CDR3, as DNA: TGTGCCAGCGCCGACAGAAGCACAGATACGCAGTATTTT.

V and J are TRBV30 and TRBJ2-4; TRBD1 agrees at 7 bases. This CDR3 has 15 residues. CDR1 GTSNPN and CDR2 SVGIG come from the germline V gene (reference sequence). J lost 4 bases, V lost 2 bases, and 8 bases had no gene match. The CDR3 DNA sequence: TGTGCCTGGAGTCCCCCCTGGACAGGAAAAAACATTCAGTACTTC. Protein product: CAWSPPWTGKNIQYF.

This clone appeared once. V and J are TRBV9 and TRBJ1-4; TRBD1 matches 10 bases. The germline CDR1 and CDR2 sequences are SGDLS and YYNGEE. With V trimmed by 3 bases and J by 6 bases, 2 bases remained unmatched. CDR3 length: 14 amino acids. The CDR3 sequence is CASSGGQGYEKLFF. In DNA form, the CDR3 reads TGTGCCAGCAGCGGGGGACAGGGGTATGAAAAACTGTTTTTT.

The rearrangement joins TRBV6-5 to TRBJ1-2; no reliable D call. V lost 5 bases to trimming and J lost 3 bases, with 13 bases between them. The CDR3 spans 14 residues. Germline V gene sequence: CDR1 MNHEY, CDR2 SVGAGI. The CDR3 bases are TGTGCCAGCAGTGAGGGCCCTTTTTACTATGGCTACACCTTC. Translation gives CASSEGPFYYGYTF.

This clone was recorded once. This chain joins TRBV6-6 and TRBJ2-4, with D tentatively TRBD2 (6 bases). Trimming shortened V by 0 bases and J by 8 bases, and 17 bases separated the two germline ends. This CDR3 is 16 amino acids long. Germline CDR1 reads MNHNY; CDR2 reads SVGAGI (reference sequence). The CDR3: CASSYSAGPPGDIQYF. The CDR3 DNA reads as TGTGCCAGCAGTTACTCAGCGGGTCCCCCCGGGGACATTCAGTACTTC.

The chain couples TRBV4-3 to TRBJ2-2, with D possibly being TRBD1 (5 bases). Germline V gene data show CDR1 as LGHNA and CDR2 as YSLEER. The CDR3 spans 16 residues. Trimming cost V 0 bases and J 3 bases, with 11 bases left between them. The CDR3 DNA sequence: TGCGCCAGCAGCCAAGAGAGTAGGGGCTACACCGGGGAGCTGTTTTTT. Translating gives CASSQESRGYTGELFF.

CDR3: CASSQSVNTEAFF. The CDR3 nucleotides are TGTGCCAGCAGCCAAAGCGTTAACACTGAAGCTTTCTTT. The chain is built from TRBV14 and TRBJ1-1, with D hard to call. With 2 bases removed from V and 2 bases from J, the gap between germline ends came to 6 bases. CDR3 size: 13 residues. In germline, CDR1 is SGHDN, CDR2 FVKESK.

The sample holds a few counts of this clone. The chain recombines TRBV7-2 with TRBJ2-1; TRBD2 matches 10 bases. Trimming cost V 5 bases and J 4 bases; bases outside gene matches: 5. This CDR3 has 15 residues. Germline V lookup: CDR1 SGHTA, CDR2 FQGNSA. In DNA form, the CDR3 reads TGTGCCAGCAGCGAAGGGACTAGCGTTTACAATGAGCAGTTCTTC. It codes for CASSEGTSVYNEQFF.

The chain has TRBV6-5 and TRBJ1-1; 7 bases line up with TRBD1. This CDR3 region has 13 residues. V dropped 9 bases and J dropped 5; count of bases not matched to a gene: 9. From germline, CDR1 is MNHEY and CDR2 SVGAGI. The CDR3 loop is CASRDSVRTEAFF. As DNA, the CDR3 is TGTGCCAGTAGGGACAGTGTACGAACTGAAGCTTTCTTT.

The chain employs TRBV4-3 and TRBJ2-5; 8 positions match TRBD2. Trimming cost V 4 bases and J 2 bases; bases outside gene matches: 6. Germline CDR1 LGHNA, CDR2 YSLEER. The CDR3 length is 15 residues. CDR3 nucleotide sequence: TGCGCCAGCAGCCGTTACCTAGCGGGTCAAGAGACCCAGTACTTC. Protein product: CASSRYLAGQETQYF.

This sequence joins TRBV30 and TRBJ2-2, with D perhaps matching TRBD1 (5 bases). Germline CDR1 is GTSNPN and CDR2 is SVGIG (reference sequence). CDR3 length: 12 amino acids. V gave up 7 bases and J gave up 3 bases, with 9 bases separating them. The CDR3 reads CASFRDTGELFF. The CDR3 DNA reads TGTGCCTCATTCAGGGACACCGGGGAGCTGTTTTTT.

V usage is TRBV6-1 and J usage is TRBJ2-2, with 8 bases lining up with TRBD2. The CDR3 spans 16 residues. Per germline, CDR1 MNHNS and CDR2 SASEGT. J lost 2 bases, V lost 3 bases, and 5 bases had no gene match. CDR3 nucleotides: TGTGCCAGCAGTGAGATAACTAGCGGTAACACCGGGGAGCTGTTTTTT. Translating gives CASSEITSGNTGELFF.

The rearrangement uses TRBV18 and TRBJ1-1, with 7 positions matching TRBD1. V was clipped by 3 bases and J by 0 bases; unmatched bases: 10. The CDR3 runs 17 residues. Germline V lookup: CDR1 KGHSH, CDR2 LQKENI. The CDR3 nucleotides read TGTGCCAGCTCACCCAGGTCGGCAGGGGGTCTGAACACTGAAGCTTTCTTT. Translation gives CASSPRSAGGLNTEAFF.

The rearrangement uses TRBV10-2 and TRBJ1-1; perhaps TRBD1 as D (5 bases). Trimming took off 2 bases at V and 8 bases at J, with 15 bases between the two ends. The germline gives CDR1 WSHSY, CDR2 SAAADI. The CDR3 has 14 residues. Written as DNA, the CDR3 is TGCGCCAGCAGTGAGCGAGTCGGGACTACGGAAGCTTTCTTT. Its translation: CASSERVGTTEAFF.

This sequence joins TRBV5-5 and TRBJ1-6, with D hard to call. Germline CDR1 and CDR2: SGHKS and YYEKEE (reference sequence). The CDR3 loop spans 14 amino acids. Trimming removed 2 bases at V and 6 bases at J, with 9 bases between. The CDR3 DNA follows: TGTGCCAGCAGCTTAGGTTACAGTAATTCACCCCTCCACTTT. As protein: CASSLGYSNSPLHF.

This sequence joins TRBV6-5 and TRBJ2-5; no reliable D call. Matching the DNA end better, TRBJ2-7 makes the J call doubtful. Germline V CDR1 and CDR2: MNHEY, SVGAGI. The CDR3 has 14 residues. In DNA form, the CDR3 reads TGTGCCAGCAGTTCGCAGGTTGGCTCCTACGAGCAGTACTTC. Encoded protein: CASSSQVGSYEQYF.

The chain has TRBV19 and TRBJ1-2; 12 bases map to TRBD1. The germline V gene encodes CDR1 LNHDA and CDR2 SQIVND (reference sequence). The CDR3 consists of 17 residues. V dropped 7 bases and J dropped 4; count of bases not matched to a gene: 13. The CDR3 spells CASNNRDRGLHSYGYTF. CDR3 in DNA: TGTGCCAGTAATAACCGGGACAGGGGGCTTCACAGCTATGGCTACACCTTC.

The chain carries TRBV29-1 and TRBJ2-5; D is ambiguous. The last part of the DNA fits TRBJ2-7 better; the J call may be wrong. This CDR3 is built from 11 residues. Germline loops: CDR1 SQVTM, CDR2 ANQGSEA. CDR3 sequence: CSVPLRYEQYF. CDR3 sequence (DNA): TGCAGCGTCCCACTGCGCTACGAGCAGTACTTC.

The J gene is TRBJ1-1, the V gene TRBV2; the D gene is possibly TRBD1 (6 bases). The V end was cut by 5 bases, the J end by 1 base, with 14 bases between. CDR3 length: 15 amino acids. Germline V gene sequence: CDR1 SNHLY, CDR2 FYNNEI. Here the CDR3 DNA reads TGTGCCAGCAGTCTCTCGGGGGGGCGGAACACTGAAGCTTTCTTT. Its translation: CASSLSGGRNTEAFF.

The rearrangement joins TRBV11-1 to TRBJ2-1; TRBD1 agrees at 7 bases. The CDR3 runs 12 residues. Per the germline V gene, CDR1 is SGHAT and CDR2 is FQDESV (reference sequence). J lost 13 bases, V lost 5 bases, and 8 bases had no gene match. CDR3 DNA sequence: TGTGCCAGCAGCCGAGGGGACAGAACCCAGTTCTTC. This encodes CASSRGDRTQFF.

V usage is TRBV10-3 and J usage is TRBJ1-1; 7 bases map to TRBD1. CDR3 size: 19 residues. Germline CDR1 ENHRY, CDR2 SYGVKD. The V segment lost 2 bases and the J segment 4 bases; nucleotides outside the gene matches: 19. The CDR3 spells CAISEPKFRISRGFTEAFF. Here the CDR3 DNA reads TGTGCCATCAGTGAGCCGAAGTTTCGAATCTCCAGGGGGTTCACTGAAGCTTTCTTT.

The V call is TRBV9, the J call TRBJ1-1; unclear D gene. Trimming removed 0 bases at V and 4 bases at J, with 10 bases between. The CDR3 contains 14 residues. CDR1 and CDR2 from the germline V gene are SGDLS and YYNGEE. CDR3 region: CASSVAPIGTEAFF. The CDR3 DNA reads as TGTGCCAGCAGCGTAGCCCCAATCGGCACTGAAGCTTTCTTT. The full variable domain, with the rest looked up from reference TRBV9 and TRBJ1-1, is DSGVTQTPKHLITATGQRVTLRCSPRSGDLSVYWYQQSLDQGLQFLIQYYNGEERAKGNILERFSAQQFPDLHSELNLSSLELGDSALYFCASSVAPIGTEAFFGQGTRLTVV.